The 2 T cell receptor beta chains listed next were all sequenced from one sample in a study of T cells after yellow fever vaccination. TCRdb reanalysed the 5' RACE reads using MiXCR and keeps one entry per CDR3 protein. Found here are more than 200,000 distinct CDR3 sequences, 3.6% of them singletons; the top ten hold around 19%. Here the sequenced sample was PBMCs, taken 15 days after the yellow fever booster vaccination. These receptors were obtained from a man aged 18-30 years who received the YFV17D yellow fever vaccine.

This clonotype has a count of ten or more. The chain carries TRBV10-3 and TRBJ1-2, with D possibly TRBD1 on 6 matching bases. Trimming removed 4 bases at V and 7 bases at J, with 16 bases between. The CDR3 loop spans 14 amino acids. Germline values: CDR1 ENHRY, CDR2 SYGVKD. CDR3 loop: CAISGTEGVGGYTF. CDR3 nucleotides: TGTGCCATCAGTGGGACAGAAGGTGTTGGTGGCTACACCTTC.

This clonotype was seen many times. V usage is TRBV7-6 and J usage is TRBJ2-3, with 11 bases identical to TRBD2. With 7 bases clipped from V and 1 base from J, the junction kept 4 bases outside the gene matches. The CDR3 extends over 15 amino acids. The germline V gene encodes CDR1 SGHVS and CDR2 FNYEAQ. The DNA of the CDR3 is TGTGCCAGCACCCTACTAGCGGGGGGCACAGATACGCAGTATTTT. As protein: CASTLLAGGTDTQYF.